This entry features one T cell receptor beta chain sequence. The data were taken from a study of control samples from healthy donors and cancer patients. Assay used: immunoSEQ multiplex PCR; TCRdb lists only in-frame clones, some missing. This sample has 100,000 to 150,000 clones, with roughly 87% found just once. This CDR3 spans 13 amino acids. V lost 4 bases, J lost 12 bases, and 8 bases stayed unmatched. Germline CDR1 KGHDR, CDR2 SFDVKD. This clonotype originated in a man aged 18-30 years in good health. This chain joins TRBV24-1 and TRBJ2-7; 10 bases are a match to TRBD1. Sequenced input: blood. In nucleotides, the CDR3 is TGTGCCACCAGTGACCCTCCGGACAGGGGGTTGTACTTC. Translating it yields CATSDPPDRGLYF.